This record looks at one T cell receptor (beta chain) sequence and its context. This clone came up once. No antigen is known for it. Base-call qualities are not available, and no considerably larger clone is one nucleotide away. Reading from cysteine to phenylalanine, the CDR3 counts 13 amino acids. The sequence is cut down to CDR3 DNA, 39 bases in frame from base 1. V is shortened by 3 bases, J by 7 bases, and the region joining them spans 10 bases. The germline V gene (reference sequence) provides CDR1 SEHNR and CDR2 FQNEAQ. The record originates from a study of cytomegalovirus exposure and HLA in healthy donors (dated by TCRdb to about 2017). With respect to the entire study: A later analysis indicated that the roughly 120 validation repertoires were generated on the platform also employed for the 670 or so repertoires of the first cohort. The study aimed to test whether cataloging public T cell receptors could reveal signatures of past pathogen exposure. Besides the first cohort of roughly 640 subjects, a separate validation cohort made up of around 120 different subjects was used. The study combined high-throughput TCR immunosequencing, statistical association of individual TCRs with disease status, and machine learning to predict cytomegalovirus infection status. What the work shows at the level of the full study, not this receptor alone: It was suggested by the authors that the approach could potentially be generalized to other disease states and immunological phenotypes. A total of roughly 160 TCR beta chains were listed by the study as associated with cytomegalovirus. Of the cluster scores, about 94% were above 0 in a later analysis, which found that TCRs clustered in the first cohort also tended to co-occur in the 95 to 150 validation repertoires. Most TCR sequences were observed very rarely across donors, whereas some public TCRs were present in many individuals. Three of the identified cytomegalovirus-associated TCR beta chains were confirmed in vitro to be specific for cytomegalovirus antigens. Cytomegalovirus status was reported to be diagnosed by the classifier with high specificity and sensitivity in both the original and validation cohorts. A later analysis lacked HLA typing for the validation cohort, so it scored co-occurrence in that cohort across all 120 or so repertoires.

Separate from the roughly 700-subject first cohort, the validation cohort of 90 to 150 subjects was the group to which the donors belonged. Libraries were prepared through the immunoSEQ multiplex PCR assay. Per the source publication's procedure: To diagnose cytomegalovirus status from the catalog of TCR beta chain sequences, a statistical classification framework was built. TCRdb holds this immuneACCESS table with in-frame rearrangements only. Some clones are missing; in checked studies, unresolved V genes explain under half, and the rest has no known cause. That table is the source of V, J and clone size, and D and trimming were worked out from the DNA. The sample includes about 110,000 clones, with approximately 90% observed a single time. Less than 2% of the sample goes to the ten largest clones.

The sample consisted of PBMCs. The receptor was isolated from a woman under 30 in good health and CMV-seropositive. The V gene is TRBV7-9 and the J gene is TRBJ2-1; the D gene is perhaps TRBD2, from 7 matching bases. The DNA reads as follows: TGTGCCAGCAGCTTGGCGGGGGCGAATGAGCAGTTCTTC. Translated, it reads CASSLAGANEQFF.